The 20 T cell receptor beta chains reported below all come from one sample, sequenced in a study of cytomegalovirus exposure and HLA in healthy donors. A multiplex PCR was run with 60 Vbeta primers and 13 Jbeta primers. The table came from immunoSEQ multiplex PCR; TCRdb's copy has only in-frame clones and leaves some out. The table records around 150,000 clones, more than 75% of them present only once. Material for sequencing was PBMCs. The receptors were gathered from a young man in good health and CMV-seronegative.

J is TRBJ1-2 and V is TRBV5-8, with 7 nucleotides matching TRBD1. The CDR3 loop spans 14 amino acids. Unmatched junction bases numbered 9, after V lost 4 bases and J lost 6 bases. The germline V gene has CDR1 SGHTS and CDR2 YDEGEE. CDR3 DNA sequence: TGTGCCAGCAGCCCAGAAGGGGGCAGGAATGGCTACACCTTC. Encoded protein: CASSPEGGRNGYTF.

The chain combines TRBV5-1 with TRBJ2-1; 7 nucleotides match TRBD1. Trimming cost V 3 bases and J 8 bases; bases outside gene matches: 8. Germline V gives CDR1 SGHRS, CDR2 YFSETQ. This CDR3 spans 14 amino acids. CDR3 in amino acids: CASSWTRGFDEQFF. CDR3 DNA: TGCGCCAGCAGCTGGACCAGGGGGTTTGATGAGCAGTTCTTC.

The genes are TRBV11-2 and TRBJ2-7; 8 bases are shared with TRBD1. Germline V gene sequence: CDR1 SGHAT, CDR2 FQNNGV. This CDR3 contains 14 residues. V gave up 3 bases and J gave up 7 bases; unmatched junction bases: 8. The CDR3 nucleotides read TGTGCCAGCAGCTTTCGGACAGGGCGGTGGGAGCAGTACTTC. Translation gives CASSFRTGRWEQYF.

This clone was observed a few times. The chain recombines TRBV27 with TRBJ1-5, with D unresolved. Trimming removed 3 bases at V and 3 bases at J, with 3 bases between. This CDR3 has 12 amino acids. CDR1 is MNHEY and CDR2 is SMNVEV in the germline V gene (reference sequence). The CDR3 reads CASSFLNQPQHF. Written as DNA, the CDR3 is TGTGCCAGCAGTTTCCTCAATCAGCCCCAGCATTTT.

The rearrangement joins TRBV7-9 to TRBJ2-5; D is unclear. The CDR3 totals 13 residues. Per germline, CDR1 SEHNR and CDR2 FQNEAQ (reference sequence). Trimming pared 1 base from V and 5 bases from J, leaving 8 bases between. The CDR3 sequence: CASSLGLRETQYF. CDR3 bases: TGTGCCAGCAGCTTAGGTCTGCGGGAGACCCAGTACTTC.

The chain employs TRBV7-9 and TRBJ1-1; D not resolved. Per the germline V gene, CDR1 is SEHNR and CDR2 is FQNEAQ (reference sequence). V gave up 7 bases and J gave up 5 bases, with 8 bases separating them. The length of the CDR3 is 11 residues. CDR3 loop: CASKKETEAFF. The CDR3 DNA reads TGTGCCAGCAAGAAGGAGACTGAAGCTTTCTTT.

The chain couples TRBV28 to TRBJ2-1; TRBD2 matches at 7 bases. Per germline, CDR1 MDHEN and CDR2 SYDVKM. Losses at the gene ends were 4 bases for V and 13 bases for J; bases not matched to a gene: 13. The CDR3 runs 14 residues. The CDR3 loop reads CASSSASGSGIQFF. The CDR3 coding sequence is TGTGCCAGCAGTTCCGCATCGGGGAGCGGGATCCAGTTCTTC.

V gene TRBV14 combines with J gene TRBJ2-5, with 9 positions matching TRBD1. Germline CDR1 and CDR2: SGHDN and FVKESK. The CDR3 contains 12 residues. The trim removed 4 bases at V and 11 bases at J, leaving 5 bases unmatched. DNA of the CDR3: TGTGCCAGCAGCCGGGACAGGGTTGAGCAGTACTTC. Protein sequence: CASSRDRVEQYF.

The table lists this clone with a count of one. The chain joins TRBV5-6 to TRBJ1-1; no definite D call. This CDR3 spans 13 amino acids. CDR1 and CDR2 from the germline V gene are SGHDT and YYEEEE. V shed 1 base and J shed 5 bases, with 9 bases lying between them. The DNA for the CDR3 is TGTGCCAGCAGCTTGTTCAGAGGAACTGAAGCTTTCTTT. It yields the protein CASSLFRGTEAFF.

Here the CDR3 reads CASSPGTTGEYEQYF. The CDR3 DNA follows: TGCGCCAGCAGCCCCGGGACAACCGGGGAGTACGAGCAGTACTTC. J is TRBJ2-7 and V is TRBV5-1; tentatively, D is TRBD1 (6 bases). CDR1 and CDR2 from the germline V gene are SGHRS and YFSETQ. This CDR3 contains 15 residues. With 4 bases removed from V and 4 bases from J, the gap between germline ends came to 18 bases.

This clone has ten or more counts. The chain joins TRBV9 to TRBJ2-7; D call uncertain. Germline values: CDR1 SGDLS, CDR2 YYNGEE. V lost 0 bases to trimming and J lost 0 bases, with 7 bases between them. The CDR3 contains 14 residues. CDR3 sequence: CASSVAWSSYEQYF. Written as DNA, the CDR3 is TGTGCCAGCAGCGTAGCGTGGAGCTCCTACGAGCAGTACTTC.

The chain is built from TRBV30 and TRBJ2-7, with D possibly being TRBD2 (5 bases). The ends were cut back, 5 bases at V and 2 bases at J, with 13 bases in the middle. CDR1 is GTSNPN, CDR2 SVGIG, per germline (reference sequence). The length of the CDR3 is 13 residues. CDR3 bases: TGTGCCTGGGGTGGACCGGGAACCTACGAGCAGTACTTC. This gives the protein CAWGGPGTYEQYF.

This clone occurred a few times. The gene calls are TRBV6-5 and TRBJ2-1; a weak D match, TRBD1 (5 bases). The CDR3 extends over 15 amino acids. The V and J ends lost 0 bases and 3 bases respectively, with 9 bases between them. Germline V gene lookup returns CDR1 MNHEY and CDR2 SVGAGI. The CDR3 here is CASSYSAGLYNEQFF. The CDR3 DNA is TGTGCCAGCAGTTACTCGGCAGGGCTCTACAATGAGCAGTTCTTC.

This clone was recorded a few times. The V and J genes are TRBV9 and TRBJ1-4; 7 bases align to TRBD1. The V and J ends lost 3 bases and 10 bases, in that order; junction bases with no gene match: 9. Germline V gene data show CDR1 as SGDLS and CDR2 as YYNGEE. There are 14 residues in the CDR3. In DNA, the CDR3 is TGTGCCAGCAGCGCCCTGGGACAGACAAGAAAACTGTTTTTT. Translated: CASSALGQTRKLFF. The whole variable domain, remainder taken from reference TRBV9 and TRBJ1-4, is DSGVTQTPKHLITATGQRVTLRCSPRSGDLSVYWYQQSLDQGLQFLIQYYNGEERAKGNILERFSAQQFPDLHSELNLSSLELGDSALYFCASSALGQTRKLFFGSGTQLSVL.

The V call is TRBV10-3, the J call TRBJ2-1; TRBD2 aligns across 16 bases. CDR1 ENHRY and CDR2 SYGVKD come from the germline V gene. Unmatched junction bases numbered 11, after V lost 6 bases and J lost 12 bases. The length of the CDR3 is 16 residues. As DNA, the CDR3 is TGTGCCATCAGGGGGACTAGCGGGGGGGGGCCAGGCGGGCAGTTCTTC. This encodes CAIRGTSGGGPGGQFF.

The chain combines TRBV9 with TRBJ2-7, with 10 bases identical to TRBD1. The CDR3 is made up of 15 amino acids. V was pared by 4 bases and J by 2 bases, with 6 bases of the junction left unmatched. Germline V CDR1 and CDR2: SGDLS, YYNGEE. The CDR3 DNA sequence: TGTGCCAGCAGCCTGGGGACAGGGGCCCCCTACGAGCAGTACTTC. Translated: CASSLGTGAPYEQYF. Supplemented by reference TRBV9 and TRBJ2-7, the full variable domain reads DSGVTQTPKHLITATGQRVTLRCSPRSGDLSVYWYQQSLDQGLQFLIQYYNGEERAKGNILERFSAQQFPDLHSELNLSSLELGDSALYFCASSLGTGAPYEQYFGPGTRLTVT.

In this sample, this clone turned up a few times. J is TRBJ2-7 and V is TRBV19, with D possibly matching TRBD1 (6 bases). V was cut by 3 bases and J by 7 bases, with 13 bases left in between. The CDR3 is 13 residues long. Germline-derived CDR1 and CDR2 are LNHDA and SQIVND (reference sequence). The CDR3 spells CASSIGTLQEQYF. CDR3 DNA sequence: TGTGCCAGTAGTATCGGGACACTCCAGGAGCAGTACTTC.

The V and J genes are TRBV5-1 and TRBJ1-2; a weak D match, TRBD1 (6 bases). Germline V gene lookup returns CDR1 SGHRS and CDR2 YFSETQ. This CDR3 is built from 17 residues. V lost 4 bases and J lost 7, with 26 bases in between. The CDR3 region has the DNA TGCGCCAGCAGCCCCTATCCCGACAGGCACAGCCGGGGTGGCTACACCTTC. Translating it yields CASSPYPDRHSRGGYTF.

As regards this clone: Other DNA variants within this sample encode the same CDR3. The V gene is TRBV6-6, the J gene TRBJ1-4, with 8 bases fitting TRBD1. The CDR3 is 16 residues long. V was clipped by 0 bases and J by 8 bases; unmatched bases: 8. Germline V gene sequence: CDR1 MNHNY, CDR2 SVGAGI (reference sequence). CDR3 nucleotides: TGTGCCAGCAGTTACTCGACAGGGCAGGGGGCCGAAAAACTGTTTTTT. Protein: CASSYSTGQGAEKLFF.

The chain's CDR3 is CATTPAVGAGELFF. CDR3 DNA sequence: TGTGCCACCACCCCAGCAGTAGGGGCCGGGGAGCTGTTTTTT. The J gene is TRBJ2-2, the V gene TRBV19, with D possibly TRBD1 on 5 matching bases. The germline V gene has CDR1 LNHDA and CDR2 SQIVND (reference sequence). V lost 10 bases and J 6 bases, leaving 18 bases between the germline ends. This CDR3 spans 14 amino acids.